This T cell receptor (beta chain) was identified during a study of early T cells in non-severe SARS-CoV-2 infection. Study context: Sequencing input comprised bulk RNA from unsorted whole blood; chain pairing was not available.

Trimming at V came to 2 bases and at J to 4 bases, leaving 12 bases not matched to a gene. Germline CDR1 is GTSNPN and CDR2 is SVGIG (reference sequence). This CDR3 spans 17 amino acids. Study outcomes and limitations: Anti-spike CD8 specificities were favored by VDJdb matching, whose results missed private and CD4 specificities.

This clonotype showed up many times. The antigen remains unidentified. Separate cDNA molecules each had unique molecular identifiers attached to them. TCRdb reprocessed the 5' RACE reads via MiXCR and lists one record per CDR3 protein. This table holds 20,000 to 25,000 distinct CDR3 sequences, approximately 5.1% found once. V usage is TRBV30 and J usage is TRBJ2-3; 10 nucleotides match TRBD2. The receptor was derived from an adult who was a healthcare worker with PCR-confirmed SARS-CoV-2 infection or an uninfected control (not recorded which). The sample taken for sequencing was whole blood. In DNA form, the CDR3 reads TGTGCCTGGAGTAAAACTAGCGGGATATTTTCATCAGATACGCAGTATTTT. It translates to CAWSKTSGIFSSDTQYF. Drawing the rest from reference TRBV30 and TRBJ2-3, the complete variable domain is SQTIHQWPATLVQPVGSPLSLECTVEGTSNPNLYWYRQAAGRGLQLLFYSVGIGQISSEVPQNLSASRPQDRQFILSSKKLLLSDSGFYLCAWSKTSGIFSSDTQYFGPGTRLTVL.